These T cell receptor beta chains were read from a single sample in a study of PD-L1 blockade in urothelial cancer. Only in-frame clones appear in the TCRdb table, and some are missing; sequencing was by immunoSEQ multiplex PCR. The data show fewer than 60,000 clones, about 85% seen once. The sample here was PBMCs, taken around atezolizumab (anti-PD-L1) treatment. The receptors were gathered from a man in his 70s with urothelial cancer. Each CDR3 is given without its conserved first and last residue. The D gene is left open where the match is weak.

D gene	V gene	J gene	CDR3 protein
NA	TRBV27	TRBJ1-2	ASSSLAGVYT
TRBD1	TRBV29-1	TRBJ2-7	SVEIDRGPREQY
NA	TRBV5-1	TRBJ1-1	ASSLVGSANTEAF
NA	TRBV6-6	TRBJ2-7	ASSGRQIGSYEQY
TRBD2	TRBV7-9	TRBJ2-5	ASTRGGEETQY
TRBD2	TRBV5-1	TRBJ2-1	ASSTGSGSGYNEQF
NA	TRBV18	TRBJ1-5	ASSNQQGGQPQH
TRBD1	TRBV6-1	TRBJ1-2	ASRTGTGGYGYT
TRBD1	TRBV2	TRBJ2-3	ASTPQGQSTDTQY
NA	TRBV7-9	TRBJ1-1	ASNYQGSDTEAF
NA	TRBV9	TRBJ2-2	ASSVLGGNTGELF
NA	TRBV29-1	TRBJ1-5	SVEDGGGPQH
TRBD2	TRBV5-1	TRBJ2-3	ASSLEAGGIDTQY
TRBD1	TRBV6-1	TRBJ2-2	ASSEGFGTANTGELF
NA	TRBV4-1	TRBJ2-2	ASSQDPKDTRELF
NA	TRBV5-5	TRBJ2-6	ASSFTGTPSGANVLT
TRBD2	TRBV12-5	TRBJ2-2	ASGYPKRELPGELF
TRBD1	TRBV18	TRBJ1-2	ASSPGQGNAANYGYT
NA	TRBV25-1	TRBJ2-4	ASSARTGGVLAKNIQY
NA	TRBV10-3	TRBJ1-3	AIGDSLSGNTIY
NA	TRBV5-1	TRBJ2-2	ASSLDSLGELF
TRBD1	TRBV5-4	TRBJ1-1	ASSPGTGGAGTEAF
NA	TRBV4-1	TRBJ2-1	ASSQPPGEQF
TRBD1	TRBV10-3	TRBJ1-1	ATAGQVTNTEAF
NA	TRBV7-8	TRBJ2-6	ASSSGASGANVLT
NA	TRBV7-2	TRBJ2-4	ASSVNTGKNIQY
TRBD1	TRBV19	TRBJ1-1	ASSTGGGTEAF
NA	TRBV5-1	TRBJ2-1	ASSLAPDSYNEQF
NA	TRBV5-6	TRBJ2-3	ASSFQNTDTQY
NA	TRBV2	TRBJ2-7	ASSAIPQAYEQY
NA	TRBV5-4	TRBJ2-5	ASSFQTGVQETQY
TRBD1	TRBV25-1	TRBJ1-2	ATRTGGRGGYT
NA	TRBV30	TRBJ1-5	AWSGGFVGNQPQH
TRBD2	TRBV7-2	TRBJ2-3	ASSPTSSGSLLY
TRBD2	TRBV11-2	TRBJ2-3	ASSLGGRTDTQY
TRBD2	TRBV19	TRBJ2-7	ASSSGLAGGSFYEQY
NA	TRBV11-2	TRBJ2-5	ASSPPQGSETQY
NA	TRBV9	TRBJ2-5	ASSPNDYQETQY
NA	TRBV5-1	TRBJ2-3	ASFLGSSTDTQY
TRBD1	TRBV5-8	TRBJ1-2	ASSPGTGGRHDYGYT
NA	TRBV4-2	TRBJ2-1	ASSQDKRPEYNEQF
NA	TRBV5-6	TRBJ2-7	ASSLGPGREEY
NA	TRBV18	TRBJ2-2	ASSGQANTGELF
TRBD1	TRBV19	TRBJ1-2	ASNRETGGLDYGYT
TRBD1	TRBV6-5	TRBJ1-5	ASRPTTGADQPQH
TRBD2	TRBV28	TRBJ2-5	ASSLLAGDGTQY
NA	TRBV27	TRBJ1-2	ASSLSGGTYGYT
NA	TRBV29-1	TRBJ2-5	SARRGQETQY
TRBD1	TRBV5-4	TRBJ2-3	ASSSPGQGGRYAY
TRBD2	TRBV7-9	TRBJ2-2	ASTLTSGIYTGELF
TRBD2	TRBV7-9	TRBJ2-3	ASSSGGYAY
NA	TRBV5-4	TRBJ1-4	ASSSDPGPSLREKLF
TRBD1	TRBV18	TRBJ1-3	ASSPDRDRGRNTIY
TRBD2	TRBV5-4	TRBJ2-1	ASSPEAGESYNEQF
NA	TRBV10-3	TRBJ1-5	AISGQGVQPQH
TRBD1	TRBV10-3	TRBJ1-2	AISPGTGSYGYT
TRBD2	TRBV2	TRBJ2-3	ASRAGLAGNTDTQY
TRBD1	TRBV5-1	TRBJ1-1	ASTGQGSNTEAF
TRBD2	TRBV28	TRBJ2-3	ASSPSGLAYTASTDTQY